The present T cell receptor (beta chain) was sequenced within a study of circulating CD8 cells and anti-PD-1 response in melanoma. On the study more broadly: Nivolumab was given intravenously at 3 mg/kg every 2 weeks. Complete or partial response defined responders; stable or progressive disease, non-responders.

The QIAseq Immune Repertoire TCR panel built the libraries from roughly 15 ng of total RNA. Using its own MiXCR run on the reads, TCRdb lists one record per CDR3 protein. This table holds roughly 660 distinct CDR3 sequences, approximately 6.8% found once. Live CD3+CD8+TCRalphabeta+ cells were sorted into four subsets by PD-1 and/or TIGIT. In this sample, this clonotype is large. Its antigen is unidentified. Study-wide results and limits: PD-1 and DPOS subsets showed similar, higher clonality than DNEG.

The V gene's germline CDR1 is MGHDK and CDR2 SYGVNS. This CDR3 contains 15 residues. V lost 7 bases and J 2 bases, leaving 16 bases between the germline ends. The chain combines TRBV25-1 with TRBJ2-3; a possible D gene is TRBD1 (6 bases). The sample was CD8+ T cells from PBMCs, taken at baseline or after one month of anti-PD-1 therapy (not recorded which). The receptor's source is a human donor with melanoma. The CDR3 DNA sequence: TGTGCCAGCAATCGACAGGACCTAACCACAGATACGCAGTATTTT. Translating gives CASNRQDLTTDTQYF.